This T cell receptor beta chain appears in the sequencing data of a study of Ad26.COV2.S vaccination and SARS-CoV-2 variants. Study in general: Intramuscular Ad26.COV2.S doses were given once or twice, 56 days apart.

TCRdb's table, derived via immunoSEQ multiplex PCR, lists solely in-frame clones and lacks some. This sample yields a few hundred thousand clones, of which approximately 90% are seen a single time; over 9% belongs to the top ten. Germline CDR1 is SGHVS and CDR2 is FQNEAQ. The V and J ends lost 5 bases and 5 bases respectively, with 19 bases between them. CDR3 length: 17 amino acids. Treatment indicated: some 20 received Ad26.COV2.S at low or high dose, single or two shots; 5 received placebo; per-sample allocation not given. Sampling occurred on day 63 after the first vaccine or placebo injection. Whoever gave the sample was an adult aged 18-55 years in Boston.

The sequences come from peripheral blood, collected in a trial of Ad26.COV2.S vaccine versus placebo. The receptor comes from a person between 18 and 65 years old who received the Ad26.COV2.S COVID-19 vaccine or a placebo. The chain has TRBV7-8 and TRBJ1-6; D unresolved. The CDR3 protein is CASSPTPGALDNSPLHF. The CDR3 nucleotides are TGTGCCAGCAGCCCAACCCCAGGAGCACTGGATAATTCACCCCTCCACTTT.